A selection of T cell receptor beta chains follows, all from one sample in a study of cytomegalovirus exposure and HLA in healthy donors. The method was immunoSEQ multiplex PCR; TCRdb's version includes in-frame clones alone and lacks a portion of them. This sample has some 140,000 clones, with 70% to 90% found just once. The source material was PBMCs. These receptors were obtained from a human donor in good health. Both conserved end residues are part of each CDR3. Each record gives: D gene, V gene, clone size, J gene, CDR3 protein, CDR3 DNA. D genes are given only for firm matches. For some rows the clone size is stated as once, few or many, or as a class when expanded; others skip it.

TRBD1	TRBV6-4	.	TRBJ1-2	CASSPGQGANYGYTF	TGTGCCAGCAGCCCCGGACAGGGAGCTAACTATGGCTACACCTTC
TRBD1	TRBV19	.	TRBJ1-2	CASSIDPRTGNGYTF	TGTGCCAGTAGTATAGATCCGAGGACAGGCAATGGCTACACCTTC
.	TRBV18	.	TRBJ2-3	CASSPTENTDTQYF	TGTGCCAGCTCACCGACAGAAAACACAGATACGCAGTATTTT
.	TRBV29-1	once	TRBJ2-1	CSVEFAGTYNEQFF	TGCAGCGTTGAATTTGCGGGAACCTACAATGAGCAGTTCTTC
.	TRBV14	.	TRBJ1-2	CASSQYGGNYGYTF	TGTGCCAGCAGCCAATATGGGGGGAACTATGGCTACACCTTC
TRBD1	TRBV28	.	TRBJ1-4	CASSRQGPNEKLFF	TGTGCCAGCAGTCGACAGGGCCCTAATGAAAAACTGTTTTTT
TRBD2	TRBV5-4	.	TRBJ2-2	CASSSNRRGANTGELFF	TGTGCCAGCAGCTCAAACCGACGGGGGGCGAACACCGGGGAGCTGTTTTTT
TRBD1	TRBV11-2	.	TRBJ1-4	CASSLGQGWEKLFF	TGTGCCAGCAGCTTAGGACAGGGGTGGGAAAAACTGTTTTTT
TRBD1	TRBV15	.	TRBJ1-5	CATSRDLGTVQPQHF	TGTGCCACCAGCAGAGATTTGGGGACAGTTCAGCCCCAGCATTTT
TRBD2	TRBV18	.	TRBJ2-5	CASSPAGLGGVSQYF	TGTGCCAGCTCACCAGCGGGACTAGGGGGTGTGTCCCAGTACTTC
.	TRBV10-3	.	TRBJ2-7	CAISESPGGARTYEQYF	TGTGCCATCAGTGAGTCCCCCGGAGGCGCTCGAACCTACGAGCAGTACTTC
TRBD2	TRBV11-2	.	TRBJ2-3	CASSLGASGGTDTQYF	TGTGCCAGCAGCTTAGGGGCTAGCGGGGGCACAGATACGCAGTATTTT
TRBD1	TRBV6-1	.	TRBJ2-4	CASNAQGLKNIQYF	TGTGCCAGCAATGCACAGGGGCTAAAAAACATTCAGTACTTC
.	TRBV7-2	.	TRBJ1-1	CASSLIGSGNTEAFF	TGTGCCAGCAGCTTAATCGGGAGTGGGAACACTGAAGCTTTCTTT
.	TRBV4-3	.	TRBJ1-5	CASRVPRVRPHQPQHF	TGCGCCAGCCGAGTCCCTAGAGTTAGGCCCCATCAGCCCCAGCATTTT
TRBD2	TRBV14	.	TRBJ2-2	CASSGLAENTGELFF	TGTGCCAGCAGTGGACTAGCGGAAAACACCGGGGAGCTGTTTTTT
TRBD2	TRBV9	.	TRBJ2-2	CASSVGLAGGSGELFF	TGTGCCAGCAGCGTAGGGCTAGCGGGGGGCTCCGGGGAGCTGTTTTTT
TRBD1	TRBV6-5	.	TRBJ1-4	CASSYTGGSGEKLFF	TGTGCCAGCAGTTATACAGGGGGCAGTGGTGAAAAACTGTTTTTT
.	TRBV7-9	few	TRBJ2-7	CASSPRGRASSYEQYF	TGTGCCAGCAGCCCCCGTGGCAGGGCAAGCTCCTACGAGCAGTACTTC
.	TRBV5-4	few	TRBJ1-1	CATKDRNTEAFF	TGTGCCACCAAGGACAGGAACACTGAAGCTTTCTTT
.	TRBV2	.	TRBJ2-1	CASNAGINEQFF	TGTGCCAGCAATGCGGGAATCAATGAGCAGTTCTTC
TRBD1	TRBV19	few	TRBJ1-1	CASRQGAFMNTEAFF	TGTGCCAGTAGACAGGGGGCGTTTATGAACACTGAAGCTTTCTTT
TRBD1	TRBV28	few	TRBJ1-1	CASSFQGVYRTEAFF	TGTGCCAGCAGTTTCCAGGGGGTATACCGGACTGAAGCTTTCTTT
.	TRBV9	once	TRBJ2-3	CASNLGRHTDTQYF	TGTGCCAGCAATTTGGGGCGACACACAGATACGCAGTATTTT
.	TRBV7-9	.	TRBJ2-7	CASSPKTDPTYEQYF	TGTGCCAGCAGCCCTAAAACAGATCCGACCTACGAGCAGTACTTC
.	TRBV5-1	few	TRBJ1-3	CASSFTGTGNTIYF	TGCGCCAGCAGCTTCACAGGGACAGGAAACACCATATATTTT
.	TRBV5-4	.	TRBJ2-7	CASSSTGTPGEQYF	TGTGCCAGCAGCTCGACAGGGACTCCGGGCGAGCAGTACTTC
.	TRBV5-1	.	TRBJ2-5	CASAASTRGETQYF	TGCGCCAGCGCGGCCTCAACCCGCGGAGAGACCCAGTACTTC
.	TRBV7-2	.	TRBJ2-1	CASSLGTSPNEQFF	TGTGCCAGCAGCTTAGGTACTAGCCCCAATGAGCAGTTCTTC
.	TRBV9	once	TRBJ2-1	CASSPPSNEQFF	TGTGCCAGCAGCCCCCCTAGCAATGAGCAGTTCTTC